The present TCR beta chain was sequenced within a study of T-cell reconstitution after alpha-beta-depleted transplantation in children (dated by TCRdb to the mid-2010s). Turning to the overall study: The study quantitatively tracked T-cell immune reconstitution after TCRalphabeta/CD19-depleted allogeneic hematopoietic cell transplantation in children using TCR repertoire profiling. What the research found in general, with its limitations: The high TCRbeta diversity at day 60 in some patients was ascribed to recipient T cells and intrathymic progenitors that had survived conditioning. The apparently early recovery of alphabetaT-cell counts about two months after transplant reportedly depended on only several hundred rapidly expanded clones that came from non-depleted graft cells. Over subsequent months, a decline in hyperexpanded clone frequencies was noted, and after one year, T-cell counts and TCRbeta diversity were mostly ascribed to newly produced T cells.

V and J are trimmed by 3 bases and 2 bases, and the gene matches miss 13 bases of the junction. Including the terminal cysteine and phenylalanine, the CDR3 comprises 19 residues. The read is trimmed to its CDR3 DNA, 57 bases read in frame from base 1. CDR1 LGHNA and CDR2 YNFKEQ were looked up in the germline V gene. This clonotype has at least ten counts. Its specific antigen is unknown. Nothing much larger sits one base from this clone, and base qualities are not available. Library preparation employed PCR. Sequencing instrument: Illumina HiSeq 2500. Molecular barcoding was employed in the preparation of TCR libraries, with unique molecular identifiers being used to normalize TCRbeta repertoire quantification. The public reads were reprocessed in TCRdb via fastp at Q25 and MiXCR, keeping in-frame beta chains. Merged by CDR3 protein, the rows form single entries marked with the most common genes and DNA. This sample holds about 300,000 distinct CDR3 sequences; over 9.5% were observed only once. The top ten clonotypes cover around 7.5% of the sample.

This specimen's treatment or condition label, interpreted: allogeneic hematopoietic cell transplantation with graft depleted of TCRalphabeta T cells and CD19 B cells. The transplant recipients were children given TCRalphabeta/CD19-depleted allogeneic hematopoietic cell grafts. The sample was PBMCs, taken before TCRalphabeta/CD19-depleted stem cell transplant. The V gene is TRBV4-2 and the J gene is TRBJ2-3; 11 of the junction bases match TRBD2. The sequence was collected from a boy less than two years old with acute myeloid leukemia, due to receive a stem cell transplant. The DNA sequence is given as TGTGCCAGCAGCCATAGTCTAGCGGGAGGCCCCGGACACACAGATACGCAGTATTTT. Translated, this gives CASSHSLAGGPGHTDTQYF.